Listed below are T cell receptor beta chains from one sample, sequenced in a study of post-analysis software for immune sequencing data. Each CDR3 protein gets one entry after TCRdb re-called the PCR reads with MiXCR. The table has 600,000 to 700,000 distinct CDR3 sequences, 55% to 70% seen once. Sequencing input: blood. These receptors were collected from a girl aged 2 to 10 with multiple sclerosis. CDR3s leave out the opening cysteine and the closing phenylalanine or tryptophan. Only some rows state a clone size, as once, few, many or a class for expanded clones.

TRBV18	few	TRBJ2-3	ASSPDGSPSTDTQY
TRBV3-1	NA	TRBJ2-3	ASSHGGRAADTQY
TRBV5-6	NA	TRBJ2-1	ASIGSPNEQF
TRBV11-2	NA	TRBJ2-5	ASSSGTSGRVGTQY
TRBV4-2	NA	TRBJ2-6	ASSPQGRAGANVLT
TRBV12-3/TRBV12-4	NA	TRBJ2-7	ASSRDREVPEQY
TRBV6-1	NA	TRBJ1-4	ASSDARNEKLF
TRBV3-1	NA	TRBJ1-2	ASSPTGQRHNGYT
TRBV6-5	once	TRBJ2-1	ASKYDGAGGPGEQF
TRBV6-1	few	TRBJ2-1	ASTAGGGLDEQF
TRBV5-1	NA	TRBJ2-1	ASSLGLAGGYTYNEQF
TRBV6-1	NA	TRBJ2-7	ASSEREGYEQY
TRBV20-1	many	TRBJ2-7	SAYGQSSSYEQY
TRBV6-1	NA	TRBJ1-5	ASSPRQLNQPQH
TRBV29-1	NA	TRBJ1-1	SVGLGREAF
TRBV15	NA	TRBJ2-3	ATSRGRGYKSTDTQY
TRBV10-3	NA	TRBJ1-5	AISATEGNQPQH
TRBV7-2	NA	TRBJ2-2	ASSYDPYTGELF
TRBV20-1	NA	TRBJ2-1	SARADREDYEQF
TRBV10-3	NA	NA	AINDGRYEQY
TRBV9	NA	TRBJ2-1	ASSLRLAGGNNEQF
TRBV7-6	once	TRBJ2-1	ASSLTGSSGNNEQF
TRBV20-1	few	TRBJ2-1	SAGFPQSTYNEQF
TRBV7-9	once	TRBJ2-1	ASSLALDSHNEQF
TRBV6-5	NA	TRBJ2-1	ASSYRGAVNNEQF
TRBV6-5	NA	TRBJ2-1	ASRLAGEANEQF
TRBV4-3	NA	TRBJ2-1	ASSQEGRRGEQF
TRBV12-3/TRBV12-4	NA	TRBJ1-1	ASSPGTPNTEAF
TRBV24-1	few	TRBJ2-7	ATSDLTGYSYEQY
TRBV20-1	NA	TRBJ2-5	SASRRGREQY
TRBV5-1	NA	TRBJ2-6	ASSLRQGARGANVLT
TRBV7-6	few	TRBJ2-3	ASSRGLAVTSTDTQY
TRBV3-1	NA	TRBJ2-3	ASSQDGGSDTQY
TRBV9	NA	TRBJ2-5	ASSVGTSFKETQY
TRBV7-3	few	TRBJ2-3	ASSSIQGTTDTQY
TRBV7-8	NA	TRBJ2-3	ASRLAGVRTDTQY
TRBV7-2	few	TRBJ1-2	ASSSLDSGYT
TRBV5-1	many	TRBJ1-1	ASSLSVNTEAF
TRBV7-9	few	TRBJ1-2	ASSLAVSGASGNGYT
TRBV5-1	NA	TRBJ2-5	ASSLTMTGETQY
TRBV12-3/TRBV12-4	NA	TRBJ2-2	ASTLKLAGGPNTGELF
TRBV20-1	once	TRBJ2-1	SARVSGGLSDEQF
TRBV20-1	NA	TRBJ1-6	SARDRATGLLYNSPLH
TRBV7-2	few	TRBJ2-5	ASSFFSGGRETQY
TRBV7-3	once	TRBJ1-1	AQLSRAF
TRBV6-1	NA	TRBJ2-5	ASRKNWEGPY
TRBV10-3	NA	TRBJ2-1	AISDDTKSSGRYNEQF